These 5 T cell receptor beta chains were all obtained from the same sample, sequenced in a study of control samples from healthy donors and cancer patients. Some clones are missing from TCRdb's copy, which holds only in-frame ones; the method was immunoSEQ multiplex PCR. The sample lists under 450,000 clones, around 90% occurring once. The source material was PBMCs. These receptors were obtained from a man in his forties or fifties with head and neck cancer.

This clone was counted only a few times. The chain couples TRBV28 to TRBJ2-1; D remains unclear. Germline assignment: CDR1 MDHEN and CDR2 SYDVKM. The CDR3 runs to 13 residues. With 6 bases removed from V and 4 bases from J, the gap between germline ends came to 10 bases. The CDR3 bases are TGTGCCAGCAGCCTCTGGGGTTACAATGAGCAGTTCTTC. It is translated as CASSLWGYNEQFF.

J is TRBJ1-4 and V is TRBV7-9, with 10 positions matching TRBD1. V dropped 2 bases and J dropped 7; count of bases not matched to a gene: 10. Germline V gives CDR1 SEHNR, CDR2 FQNEAQ (reference sequence). CDR3 length: 17 amino acids. CDR3 amino acids: CASSLNRQGAGGEKLFF. CDR3 nucleotide sequence: TGTGCCAGCAGCTTAAATAGACAGGGGGCTGGAGGTGAAAAACTGTTTTTT. Variable domain in full (rest from reference TRBV7-9 and TRBJ1-4): DTGVSQNPRHKITKRGQNVTFRCDPISEHNRLYWYRQTLGQGPEFLTYFQNEAQLEKSRLLSDRFSAERPKGSFSTLEIQRTEQGDSAMYLCASSLNRQGAGGEKLFFGSGTQLSVL.

The sample holds one count of this clone. This chain connects TRBV28 to TRBJ2-7, with 7 bases matching TRBD2. The CDR3 covers 16 residues. CDR1 is MDHEN, CDR2 SYDVKM, per germline. Trimming cost V 6 bases and J 3 bases; bases outside gene matches: 14. The CDR3 loop reads CASSTAGLRKFYEQYF. CDR3 in DNA: TGTGCCAGCAGCACCGCGGGACTACGGAAATTCTACGAGCAGTACTTC. The entire variable domain, with the rest obtained from reference TRBV28 and TRBJ2-7, is as follows: DVKVTQSSRYLVKRTGEKVFLECVQDMDHENMFWYRQDPGLGLRLIYFSYDVKMKEKGDIPEGYSVSREKKERFSLILESASTNQTSMYLCASSTAGLRKFYEQYFGPGTRLTVT.

A few counts support this clone. The genes are TRBV5-1 and TRBJ2-2; D remains ambiguous. The V gene lost 1 base and the J gene lost 5 bases, with 12 bases spanning the gap. Looked up from germline, CDR1 is SGHRS and CDR2 is YFSETQ. The CDR3 totals 15 residues. The CDR3 sequence: CASSLKTAETGELFF. CDR3 in DNA: TGCGCCAGCAGCTTGAAGACGGCCGAGACCGGGGAGCTGTTTTTT.

The V and J genes are TRBV5-1 and TRBJ1-1; possibly TRBD1 for D (5 bases). Between the trimmed V and J ends, which lost 0 bases and 6 bases, there was a span of 12 bases. Germline values: CDR1 SGHRS, CDR2 YFSETQ. The CDR3 is 14 residues long. CDR3 in amino acids: CASSLGQGGPEAFF. The CDR3 nucleotides read TGCGCCAGCAGCTTGGGGCAGGGTGGTCCTGAAGCTTTCTTT.